This T cell receptor beta chain was identified in a study of shared clonotypes between healthy human individuals. The V gene lost 4 bases and the J gene lost 0 bases, with 16 bases spanning the gap. Germline lookup yields CDR1 SGHRS and CDR2 YFSETQ. This CDR3 region has 16 residues. Using immunoSEQ multiplex PCR, the repertoire was profiled, and TCRdb retains in-frame clones only, with some absent. The table includes about 2 million clones, about 95% detected once. V is TRBV5-1 and J is TRBJ1-2; D is perhaps TRBD1 (6 bases). This TCR was recovered from a man in his late teens or twenties in good health. The sequencing sample was made of naive CD4+ T cells sorted from blood. Specified subset: CD45RA+ positively selected. The CDR3 is CASSPLQGQSNYGYTF. CDR3 coding DNA: TGCGCCAGCAGCCCCTTACAGGGCCAGTCTAACTATGGCTACACCTTC.